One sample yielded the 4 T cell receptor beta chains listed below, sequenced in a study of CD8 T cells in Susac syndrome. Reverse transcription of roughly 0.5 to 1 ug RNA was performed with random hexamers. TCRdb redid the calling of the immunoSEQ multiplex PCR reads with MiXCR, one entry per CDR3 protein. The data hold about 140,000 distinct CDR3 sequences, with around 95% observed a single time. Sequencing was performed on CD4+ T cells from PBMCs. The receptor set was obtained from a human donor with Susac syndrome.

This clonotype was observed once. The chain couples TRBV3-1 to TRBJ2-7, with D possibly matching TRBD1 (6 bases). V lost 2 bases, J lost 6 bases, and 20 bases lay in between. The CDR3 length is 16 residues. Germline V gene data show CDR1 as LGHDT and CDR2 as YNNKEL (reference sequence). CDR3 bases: TGTGCCAGCAGCCAAAGTGCCGGGTGGGGGCCTATCGAGCAGTACTTC. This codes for CASSQSAGWGPIEQYF.

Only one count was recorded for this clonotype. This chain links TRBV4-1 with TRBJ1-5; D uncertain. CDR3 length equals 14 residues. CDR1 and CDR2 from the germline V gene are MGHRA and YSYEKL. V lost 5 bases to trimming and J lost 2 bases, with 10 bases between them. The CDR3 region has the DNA TGCGCCAGCAGCTCGGACGGAGGCAATCAGCCCCAGCATTTT. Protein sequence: CASSSDGGNQPQHF.

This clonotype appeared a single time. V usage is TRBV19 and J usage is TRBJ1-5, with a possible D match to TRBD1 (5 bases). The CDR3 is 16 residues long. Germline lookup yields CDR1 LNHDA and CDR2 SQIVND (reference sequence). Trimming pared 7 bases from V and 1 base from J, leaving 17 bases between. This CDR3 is CASTKRTSRSNQPQHF. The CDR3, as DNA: TGTGCCAGTACCAAGAGGACAAGCCGGAGCAATCAGCCCCAGCATTTT.

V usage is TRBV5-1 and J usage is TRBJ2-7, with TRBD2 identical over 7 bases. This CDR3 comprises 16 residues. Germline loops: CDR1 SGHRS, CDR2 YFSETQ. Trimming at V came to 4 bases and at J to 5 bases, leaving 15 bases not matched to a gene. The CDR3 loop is CASSPTAGRAFNEQYF. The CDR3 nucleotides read TGCGCCAGCAGCCCGACAGCGGGAAGGGCCTTTAACGAGCAGTACTTC.